This note documents a single TCR beta chain sequence. Germline V lookup: CDR1 SGHVS, CDR2 FNYEAQ. J gave up 5 bases and V 4 bases, and 9 bases lay outside the gene matches. This CDR3 has 15 residues. These data come from a study of blood T cell repertoires in COVID-19. Study-wide background: The United States, Italy and Spain supplied acute and convalescent COVID-19 samples.

As originally analysed: Scientists estimated how many nucleated cells there were by amplifying reference gene primers. The protocol was immunoSEQ multiplex PCR, while the TCRdb copy is restricted to in-frame clones and leaves out a portion. That table supplies the V and J calls and clone size; D and trimming were determined from the DNA. Of 150,000 to 200,000 clones listed, less than 90% were seen once; the top ten hold 7.6%. The origin of this receptor is a woman in her seventies with COVID-19, enrolled during active disease. The sequenced sample was peripheral blood. The chain joins TRBV7-6 to TRBJ1-1, with 8 positions matching TRBD1. For the CDR3, the DNA is TGTGCCAGCAGCTCAAAGACAGGGGTAAGGACTGAAGCTTTCTTT. Amino acids: CASSSKTGVRTEAFF.